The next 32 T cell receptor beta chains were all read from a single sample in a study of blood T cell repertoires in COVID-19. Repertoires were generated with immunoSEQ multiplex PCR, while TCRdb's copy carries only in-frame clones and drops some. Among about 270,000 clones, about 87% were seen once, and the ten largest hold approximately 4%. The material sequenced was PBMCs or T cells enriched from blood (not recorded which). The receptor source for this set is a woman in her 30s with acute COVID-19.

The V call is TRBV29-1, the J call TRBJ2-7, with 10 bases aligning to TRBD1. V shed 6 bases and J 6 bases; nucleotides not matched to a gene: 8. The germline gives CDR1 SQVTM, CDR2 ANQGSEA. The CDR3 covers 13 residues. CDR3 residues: CSVRGWTGGEQYF. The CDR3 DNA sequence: TGCAGCGTGAGGGGATGGACAGGGGGCGAGCAGTACTTC.

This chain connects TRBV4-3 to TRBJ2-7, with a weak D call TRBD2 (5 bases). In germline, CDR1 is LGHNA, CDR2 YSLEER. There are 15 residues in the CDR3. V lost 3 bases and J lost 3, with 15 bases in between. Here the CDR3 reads CASSQTRGDFYEQYF. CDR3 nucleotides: TGCGCCAGCAGCCAGACCCGGGGAGACTTCTACGAGCAGTACTTC.

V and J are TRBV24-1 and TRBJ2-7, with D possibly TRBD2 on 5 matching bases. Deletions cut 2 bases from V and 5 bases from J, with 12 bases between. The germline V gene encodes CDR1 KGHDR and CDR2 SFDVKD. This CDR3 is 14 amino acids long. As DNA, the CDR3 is TGTGCCACCAGTGATTCCAGAATGCGGGACGAGCAGTACTTC. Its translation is CATSDSRMRDEQYF.

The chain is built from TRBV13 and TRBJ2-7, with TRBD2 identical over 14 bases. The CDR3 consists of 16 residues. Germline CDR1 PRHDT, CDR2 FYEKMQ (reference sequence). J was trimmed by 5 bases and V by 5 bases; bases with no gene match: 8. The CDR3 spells CASSQTGTSGSHEQYF. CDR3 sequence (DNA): TGTGCCAGCAGCCAGACCGGGACTAGCGGGAGTCACGAGCAGTACTTC.

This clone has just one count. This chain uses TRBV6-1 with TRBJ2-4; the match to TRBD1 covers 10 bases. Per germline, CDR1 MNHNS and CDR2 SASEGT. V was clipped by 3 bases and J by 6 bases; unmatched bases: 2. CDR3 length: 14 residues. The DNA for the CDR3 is TGTGCCAGCAGTGACGGACAGGGGGGAAACATTCAGTACTTC. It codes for CASSDGQGGNIQYF.

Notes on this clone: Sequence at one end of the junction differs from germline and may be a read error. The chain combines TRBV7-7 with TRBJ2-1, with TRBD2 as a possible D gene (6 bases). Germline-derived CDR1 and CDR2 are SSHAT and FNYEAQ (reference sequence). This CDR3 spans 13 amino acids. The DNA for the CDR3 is TGTGCTAGCAGCACCGGGAGTAACAATGAGCAGTTCTTC. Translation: CASSTGSNNEQFF.

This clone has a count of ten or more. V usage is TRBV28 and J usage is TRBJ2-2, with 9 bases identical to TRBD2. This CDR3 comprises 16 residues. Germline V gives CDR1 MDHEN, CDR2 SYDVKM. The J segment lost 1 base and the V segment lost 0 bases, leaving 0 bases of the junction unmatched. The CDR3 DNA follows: TGTGCCAGCAGTTTATGGACTAGCGGGAACACCGGGGAGCTGTTTTTT. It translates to CASSLWTSGNTGELFF.

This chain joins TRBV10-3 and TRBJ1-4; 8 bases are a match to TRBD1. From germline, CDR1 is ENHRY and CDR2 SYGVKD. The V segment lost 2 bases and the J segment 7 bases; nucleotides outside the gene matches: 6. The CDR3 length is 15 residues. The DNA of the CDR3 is TGTGCCATCAGTGAGCGGTCCGGGACAGGTGAAAAACTGTTTTTT. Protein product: CAISERSGTGEKLFF.

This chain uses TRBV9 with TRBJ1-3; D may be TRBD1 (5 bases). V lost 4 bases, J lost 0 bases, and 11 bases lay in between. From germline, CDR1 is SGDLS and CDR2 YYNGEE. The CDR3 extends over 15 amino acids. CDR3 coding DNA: TGTGCCAGCAGCAAGATGACAGACTCTGGAAACACCATATATTTT. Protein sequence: CASSKMTDSGNTIYF.

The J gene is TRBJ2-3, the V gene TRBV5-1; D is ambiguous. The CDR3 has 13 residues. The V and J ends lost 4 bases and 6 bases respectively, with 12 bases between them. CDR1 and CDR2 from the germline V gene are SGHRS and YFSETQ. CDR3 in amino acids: CASSTRNADTQYF. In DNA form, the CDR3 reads TGCGCCAGCAGCACGAGGAACGCGGATACGCAGTATTTT.

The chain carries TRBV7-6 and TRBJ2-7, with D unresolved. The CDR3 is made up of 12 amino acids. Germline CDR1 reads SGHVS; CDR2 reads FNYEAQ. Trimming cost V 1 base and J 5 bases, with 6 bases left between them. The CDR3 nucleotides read TGTGCCAGCAGCTTAGGAGAGGACGAGCAGTACTTC. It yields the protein CASSLGEDEQYF. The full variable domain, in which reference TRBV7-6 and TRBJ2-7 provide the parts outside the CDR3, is GAGVSQSPRYKVTKRGQDVALRCDPISGHVSLYWYRQALGQGPEFLTYFNYEAQQDKSGLPNDRFSAERPEGSISTLTIQRTEQRDSAMYRCASSLGEDEQYFGPGTRLTVT.

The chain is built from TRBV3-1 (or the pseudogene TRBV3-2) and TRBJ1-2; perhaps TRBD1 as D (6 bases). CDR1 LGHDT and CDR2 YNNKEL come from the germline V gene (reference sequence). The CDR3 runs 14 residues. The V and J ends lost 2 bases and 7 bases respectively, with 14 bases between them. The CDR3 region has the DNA TGTGCCAGCAGCCAACCAACCCCAGGGGTTGGCTACACCTTC. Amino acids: CASSQPTPGVGYTF.

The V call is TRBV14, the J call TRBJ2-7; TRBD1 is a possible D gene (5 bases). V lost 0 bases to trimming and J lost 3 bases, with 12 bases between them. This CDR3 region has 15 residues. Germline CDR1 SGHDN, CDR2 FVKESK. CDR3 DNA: TGTGCCAGCAGCCAAGATCGGGCCAGGGTCTACGAGCAGTACTTC. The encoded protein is CASSQDRARVYEQYF. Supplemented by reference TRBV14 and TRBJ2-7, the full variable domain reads EAGVTQFPSHSVIEKGQTVTLRCDPISGHDNLYWYRRVMGKEIKFLLHFVKESKQDESGMPNNRFLAERTGGTYSTLKVQPAELEDSGVYFCASSQDRARVYEQYFGPGTRLTVT.

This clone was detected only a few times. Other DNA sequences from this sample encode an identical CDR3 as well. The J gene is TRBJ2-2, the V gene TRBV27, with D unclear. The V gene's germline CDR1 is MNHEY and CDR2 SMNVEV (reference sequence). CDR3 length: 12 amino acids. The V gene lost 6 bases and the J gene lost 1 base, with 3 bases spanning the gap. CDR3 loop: CASSLNTGELFF. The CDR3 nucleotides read TGTGCCAGCAGCTTGAACACCGGGGAGCTGTTTTTT.

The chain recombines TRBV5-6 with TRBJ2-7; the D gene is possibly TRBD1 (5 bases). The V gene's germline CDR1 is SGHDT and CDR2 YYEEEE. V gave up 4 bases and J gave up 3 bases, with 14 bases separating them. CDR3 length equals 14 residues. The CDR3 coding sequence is TGTGCCAGCAGCCGCATACAGGAGATCTACGAGCAGTACTTC. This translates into CASSRIQEIYEQYF.

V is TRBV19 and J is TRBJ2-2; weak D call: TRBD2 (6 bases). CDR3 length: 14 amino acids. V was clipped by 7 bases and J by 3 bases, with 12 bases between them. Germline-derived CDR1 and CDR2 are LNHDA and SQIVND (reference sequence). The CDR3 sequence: CASKGVADTGELFF. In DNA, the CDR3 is TGTGCCAGTAAGGGCGTAGCGGACACCGGGGAGCTGTTTTTT.

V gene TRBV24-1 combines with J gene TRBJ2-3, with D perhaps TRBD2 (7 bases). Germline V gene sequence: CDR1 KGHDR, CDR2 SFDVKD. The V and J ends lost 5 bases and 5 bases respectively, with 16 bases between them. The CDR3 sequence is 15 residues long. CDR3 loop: CATSVSGEGGDTQYF. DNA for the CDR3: TGTGCCACCAGTGTGTCGGGGGAGGGGGGAGATACGCAGTATTTT.

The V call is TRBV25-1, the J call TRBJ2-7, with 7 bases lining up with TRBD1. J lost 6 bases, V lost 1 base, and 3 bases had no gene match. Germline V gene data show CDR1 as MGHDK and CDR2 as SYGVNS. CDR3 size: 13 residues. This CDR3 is CASSESAGGEQYF. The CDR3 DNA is TGTGCCAGCAGTGAATCGGCAGGGGGCGAGCAGTACTTC.

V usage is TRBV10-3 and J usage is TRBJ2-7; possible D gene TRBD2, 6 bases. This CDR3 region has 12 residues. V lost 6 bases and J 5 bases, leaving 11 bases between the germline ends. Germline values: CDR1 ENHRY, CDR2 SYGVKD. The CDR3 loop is CAIRTSLDEQYF. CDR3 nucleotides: TGTGCCATCAGGACTAGTCTAGACGAGCAGTACTTC.

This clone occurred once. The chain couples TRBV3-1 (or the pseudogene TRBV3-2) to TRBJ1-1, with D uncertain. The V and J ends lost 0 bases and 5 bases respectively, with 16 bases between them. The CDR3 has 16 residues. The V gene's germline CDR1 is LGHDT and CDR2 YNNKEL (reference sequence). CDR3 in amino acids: CASSQDEDYRGTEAFF. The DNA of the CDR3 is TGTGCCAGCAGCCAAGATGAGGACTATCGAGGGACTGAAGCTTTCTTT.

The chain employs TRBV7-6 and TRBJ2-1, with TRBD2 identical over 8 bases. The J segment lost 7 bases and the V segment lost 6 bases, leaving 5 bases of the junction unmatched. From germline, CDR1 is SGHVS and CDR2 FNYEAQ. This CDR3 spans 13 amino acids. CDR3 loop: CASRQAGVNEQFF. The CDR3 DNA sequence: TGTGCCAGCAGACAAGCGGGAGTGAATGAGCAGTTCTTC.

CDR3 sequence reads: CASIFRDRPYGYTF. CDR3 nucleotide sequence: TGTGCCAGCATCTTCCGGGACAGACCTTATGGCTACACCTTC. The chain joins TRBV6-4 to TRBJ1-2; 7 bases line up with TRBD1. CDR3 length: 14 amino acids. Germline V gives CDR1 MRHNA, CDR2 SNTAGT. The V gene end was trimmed by 7 bases and the J gene end by 5 bases; junction bases not matched to a gene: 10.

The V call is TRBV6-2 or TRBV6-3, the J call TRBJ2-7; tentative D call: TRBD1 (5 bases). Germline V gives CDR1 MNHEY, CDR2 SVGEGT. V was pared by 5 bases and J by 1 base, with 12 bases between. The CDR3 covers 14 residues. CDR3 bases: TGTGCCAGCAGTCCGGCAGGGCTGTCCTACGAGCAGTACTTC. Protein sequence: CASSPAGLSYEQYF.

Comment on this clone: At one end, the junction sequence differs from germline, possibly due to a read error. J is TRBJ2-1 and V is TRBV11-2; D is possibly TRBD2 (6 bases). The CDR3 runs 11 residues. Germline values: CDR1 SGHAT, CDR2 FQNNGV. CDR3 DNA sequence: TGTGCCAGCAGCAACGGACTACAGCCCATCTTC. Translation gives CASSNGLQPIF.

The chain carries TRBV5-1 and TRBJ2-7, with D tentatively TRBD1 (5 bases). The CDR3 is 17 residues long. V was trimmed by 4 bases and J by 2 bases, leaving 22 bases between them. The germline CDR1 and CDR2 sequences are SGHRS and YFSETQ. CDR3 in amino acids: CASSLVAGLGGAYEQYF. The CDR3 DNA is TGCGCCAGCAGCCTTGTAGCAGGGTTGGGTGGGGCCTACGAGCAGTACTTC.

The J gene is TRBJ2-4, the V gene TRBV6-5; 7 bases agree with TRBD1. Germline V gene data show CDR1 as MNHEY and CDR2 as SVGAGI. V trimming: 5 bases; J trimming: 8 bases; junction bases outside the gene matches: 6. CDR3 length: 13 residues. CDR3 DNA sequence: TGTGCCAGCAGTAGACAGGGACGGGACATTCAGTACTTC. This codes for CASSRQGRDIQYF.

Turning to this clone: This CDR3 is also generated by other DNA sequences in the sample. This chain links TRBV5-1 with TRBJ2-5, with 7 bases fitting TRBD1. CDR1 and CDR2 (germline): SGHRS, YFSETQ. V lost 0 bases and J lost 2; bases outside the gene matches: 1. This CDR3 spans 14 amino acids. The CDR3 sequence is CASSLAGGQETQYF. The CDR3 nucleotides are TGCGCCAGCAGCTTGGCAGGGGGACAAGAGACCCAGTACTTC.

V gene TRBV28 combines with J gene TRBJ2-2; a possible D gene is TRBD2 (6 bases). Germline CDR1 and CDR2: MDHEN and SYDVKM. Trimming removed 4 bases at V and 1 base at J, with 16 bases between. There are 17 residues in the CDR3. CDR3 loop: CASSSTSGRRNTGELFF. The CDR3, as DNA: TGTGCCAGCAGTTCCACAAGCGGGCGACGGAACACCGGGGAGCTGTTTTTT.

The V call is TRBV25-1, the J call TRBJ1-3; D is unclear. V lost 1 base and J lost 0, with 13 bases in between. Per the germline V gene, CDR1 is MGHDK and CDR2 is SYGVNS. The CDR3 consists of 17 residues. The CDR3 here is CASSELGSLSSGNTIYF. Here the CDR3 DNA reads TGTGCCAGCAGTGAATTGGGCAGCCTAAGCTCTGGAAACACCATATATTTT.

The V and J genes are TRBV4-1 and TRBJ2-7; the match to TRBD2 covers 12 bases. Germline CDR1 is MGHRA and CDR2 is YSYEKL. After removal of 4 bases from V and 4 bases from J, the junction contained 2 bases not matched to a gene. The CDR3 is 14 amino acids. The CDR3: CASSPGTSGYEQYF. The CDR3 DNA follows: TGCGCCAGCAGCCCAGGGACTAGCGGGTACGAGCAGTACTTC.

CDR3 residues: CASTNERGMDTGELFF. In nucleotides, the CDR3 is TGCGCCAGCACCAACGAGCGGGGGATGGACACCGGGGAGCTGTTTTTT. The chain links TRBV5-1 to TRBJ2-2; 8 bases align to TRBD2. Germline CDR1 and CDR2: SGHRS and YFSETQ. CDR3 length: 16 amino acids. V was pared by 6 bases and J by 3 bases, with 10 bases of the junction left unmatched.

The CDR3: CASSLTLGLARIADTGELFF. The CDR3, as DNA: TGTGCCAGCAGCTTAACCCTGGGCCTAGCGAGAATAGCTGACACCGGGGAGCTGTTTTTT. This rearrangement joins TRBV7-3 to TRBJ2-2, with D perhaps matching TRBD2 (6 bases). In germline, CDR1 is SGHTA, CDR2 FQGTGA. The CDR3 sequence is 20 residues long. The ends were cut back, 0 bases at V and 3 bases at J, with 23 bases in the middle.